These 5 T cell receptor beta chains share one sample of origin, sequenced in a study of regulatory T cells in long-lasting Graves disease. The authors built TCR beta libraries using iRepertoire HTBI primers and Arm-PCR of CDR3 regions. MiXCR was run by TCRdb on the multiplex PCR reads, yielding one entry per CDR3 protein. Of about 240,000 distinct CDR3 sequences in the sample, roughly a fifth were seen once. Time point described: newly diagnosed GD, antithyroid drugs for less than 3 months. Scientists built the TCR library using RNA that was extracted from PBMCs. The source material was peripheral blood mononuclear cells (PBMCs), sampled at new diagnosis, from a patient treated with antithyroid drugs. All receptors derive from a female donor with Graves disease.

The CDR3 region is CASSPGQGGGNEQFF. DNA of the CDR3: TGTGCCAGCAGTCCGGGACAGGGGGGCGGGAATGAGCAGTTCTTC. The chain couples TRBV7-8 to TRBJ2-1; 11 positions match TRBD1. The germline V gene has CDR1 SGHVS and CDR2 FQNEAQ. V shed 6 bases, J shed 7 bases, and the junction held 8 bases outside the gene matches. The CDR3 is 15 amino acids.

The chain links TRBV6-1 to TRBJ2-6, with TRBD2 matching over 13 bases. J was trimmed by 1 base and V by 6 bases; bases with no gene match: 9. The CDR3 spans 19 residues. Germline V gene lookup returns CDR1 MNHNS and CDR2 SASEGT. CDR3 loop: CASRSGTSGIGSGANVLTF. Written as DNA, the CDR3 is TGTGCCAGCAGATCGGGGACTAGCGGGATTGGGTCTGGGGCCAACGTCCTGACTTTC.

This clonotype came up a few times. The chain couples TRBV10-2 to TRBJ1-5, with 10 bases matching TRBD1. The CDR3 is 17 amino acids. Per germline, CDR1 WSHSY and CDR2 SAAADI. Germline trimming cut 7 bases from V and 7 bases from J; bases unmatched to any gene: 16. CDR3 protein: CASTYQSGTGDNQPQHF. The CDR3 DNA sequence: TGCGCCAGCACTTACCAATCCGGGACAGGGGACAACCAGCCCCAGCATTTT.

With respect to this clonotype: A much bigger clone sits one base away, suggesting this may be a read error. This chain links TRBV12-3 or TRBV12-4 with TRBJ2-1; the D gene is possibly TRBD1 (6 bases). CDR3 length equals 16 residues. V was pared by 8 bases and J by 3 bases, with 20 bases between. CDR3 loop: CASGLRGPGVYNEQFF. The CDR3 DNA reads as TGTGCCAGCGGACTTCGCGGGCCAGGGGTCTACAATGAGCAGTTCTTC.

There are many counts of this clonotype. V is TRBV2 and J is TRBJ2-6; no firm D call. Trimming cost V 3 bases and J 4 bases, with 10 bases left between them. The CDR3 covers 15 residues. Germline-derived CDR1 and CDR2 are SNHLY and FYNNEI. CDR3 nucleotide sequence: TGTGCCAGCAGTGAGGCAGAGCTCGGGGCCAACGTCCTGACTTTC. Protein sequence: CASSEAELGANVLTF.